One and the same sample provided the 17 T cell receptor beta chains below, sequenced in a study of neurological immune-mediated disorders. TCRdb recomputed calls from the 5' RACE reads with MiXCR, one row per CDR3 protein. Of some 16,000 distinct CDR3 sequences in the sample, roughly 15% were seen once. What was sequenced was PBMCs. These receptors originate from a man aged 55 to 70 with HTLV-1-associated myelopathy (HAM/TSP).

The V gene is TRBV11-2, the J gene TRBJ2-4; D is unclear. V lost 2 bases, J lost 1 base, and 9 bases lay in between. There are 15 residues in the CDR3. Germline V gene sequence: CDR1 SGHAT, CDR2 FQNNGV. CDR3 nucleotides: TGTGCCAGCAGCTTACACCTCCTGGCCAAAAACATTCAGTACTTC. It translates to CASSLHLLAKNIQYF.

This clonotype was detected many times. The chain carries TRBV6-5 and TRBJ1-2, with TRBD1 matching 8 bases. The V and J ends lost 8 bases and 8 bases, in that order; junction bases with no gene match: 10. The CDR3 contains 13 residues. Germline V gene sequence: CDR1 MNHEY, CDR2 SVGAGI. As DNA, the CDR3 is TGTGCCAGCCGGTCGGACAGGGACGGAGGCTACACCTTC. This translates into CASRSDRDGGYTF.

With respect to this clonotype: A much larger clone lies a single base off, so this may be a read error. The chain has TRBV9 and TRBJ1-1; D possibly corresponds to TRBD1 (5 bases). The germline V gene has CDR1 SGDLS and CDR2 YYNGEE. The CDR3 is 14 residues long. In nucleotides, the CDR3 is TGTGCCATCAGCGTAGGCCCAGGGACCACTGAAGCTTTCTTT. It encodes CAISVGPGTTEAFF.

V gene TRBV7-2 combines with J gene TRBJ2-5; D unresolved. V was clipped by 2 bases and J by 4 bases, with 14 bases between them. Germline loops: CDR1 SGHTA, CDR2 FQGNSA. The CDR3 sequence is 15 residues long. CDR3 in amino acids: CASSLNRQVVETQYF. The CDR3 nucleotides are TGTGCCAGCAGCTTAAATCGGCAGGTCGTAGAGACCCAGTACTTC.

There are many counts of this clonotype. The J gene is TRBJ2-3, the V gene TRBV18; D gene ambiguous. The germline gives CDR1 KGHSH, CDR2 LQKENI. V gave up 3 bases and J gave up 6 bases, with 10 bases separating them. This CDR3 is built from 13 residues. CDR3 sequence reads: CASSPQTGDTQYF. DNA for the CDR3: TGTGCCAGCTCACCTCAGACTGGGGATACGCAGTATTTT.

This clonotype was seen repeatedly, ten times or more. V gene TRBV5-1 combines with J gene TRBJ2-2; D gene ambiguous. Trimming took off 1 base at V and 3 bases at J, with 7 bases between the two ends. The CDR3 extends over 14 amino acids. Germline V gene data show CDR1 as SGHRS and CDR2 as YFSETQ. CDR3 protein: CASSLMADTGELFF. In nucleotides, the CDR3 is TGCGCCAGCAGCTTGATGGCGGACACCGGGGAGCTGTTTTTT. Supplemented by reference TRBV5-1 and TRBJ2-2, the full variable domain reads KAGVTQTPRYLIKTRGQQVTLSCSPISGHRSVSWYQQTPGQGLQFLFEYFSETQRNKGNFPGRFSGRQFSNSRSEMNVSTLELGDSALYLCASSLMADTGELFFGEGSRLTVL.

This clonotype is classed as medium-sized. The chain carries TRBV6-5 and TRBJ2-1; D gene uncertain. The germline CDR1 and CDR2 sequences are MNHEY and SVGAGI. V lost 6 bases, J lost 3 bases, and 15 bases lay in between. There are 15 residues in the CDR3. The CDR3: CASRFGLDRYNEQFF. CDR3 coding DNA: TGTGCCAGCAGGTTCGGGCTAGATCGCTACAATGAGCAGTTCTTC.

This clonotype came up many times. The chain links TRBV6-6 to TRBJ2-2; weak D call: TRBD2 (7 bases). V was shortened by 0 bases and J by 4 bases, with 15 bases between the two germline ends. This CDR3 region has 17 residues. Germline CDR1 MNHNY, CDR2 SVGAGI (reference sequence). As DNA, the CDR3 is TGTGCCAGCAGTTACTCGAGGGGGGGCGCCGGCACCGGGGAGCTGTTTTTT. Translation gives CASSYSRGGAGTGELFF.

In this sample, this clonotype turned up many times. J is TRBJ2-7 and V is TRBV10-3; 8 bases match TRBD2. CDR1 and CDR2 (germline): ENHRY, SYGVKD. The CDR3 consists of 17 residues. With 2 bases clipped from V and 3 bases from J, the junction kept 12 bases outside the gene matches. The chain's CDR3 is CAISEPLTSEKGYEQYF. The CDR3 nucleotides read TGTGCCATCAGTGAGCCCCTGACTAGCGAGAAAGGCTACGAGCAGTACTTC.

This clonotype was seen many times. The chain uses TRBV5-1 and TRBJ2-1; D call uncertain. In germline, CDR1 is SGHRS, CDR2 YFSETQ. Trimming removed 2 bases from V and 7 bases from J, with 13 bases in between. The CDR3 loop spans 14 amino acids. This chain's CDR3 is CASSLTPAWNEQFF. CDR3 nucleotide sequence: TGCGCCAGCAGCTTAACCCCGGCGTGGAATGAGCAGTTCTTC.

This clonotype has at least ten counts. The chain joins TRBV29-1 to TRBJ1-2; weak D call: TRBD1 (5 bases). This CDR3 region has 15 residues. With 6 bases removed from V and 2 bases from J, the gap between germline ends came to 19 bases. Germline V gene sequence: CDR1 SQVTM, CDR2 ANQGSEA. The chain's CDR3 is CSVGDLRGGNYGYTF. CDR3 sequence (DNA): TGCAGCGTCGGCGACTTAAGGGGAGGGAACTATGGCTACACCTTC. Together with reference TRBV29-1 and TRBJ1-2, the CDR3 gives the full variable domain: SAVISQKPSRDICQRGTSLTIQCQVDSQVTMMFWYRQQPGQSLTLIATANQGSEATYESGFVIDKFPISRPNLTFSTLTVSNMSPEDSSIYLCSVGDLRGGNYGYTFGSGTRLTVV.

This clonotype occurred many times. The chain couples TRBV28 to TRBJ2-1; D gene ambiguous. The V gene's germline CDR1 is MDHEN and CDR2 SYDVKM. V was trimmed by 6 bases and J by 0 bases, leaving 6 bases between them. This CDR3 has 13 amino acids. The CDR3 DNA reads TGTGCCAGCAGGCGGAGCTCCTACAATGAGCAGTTCTTC. Residues: CASRRSSYNEQFF. Filled out from reference TRBV28 and TRBJ2-1, the complete variable domain reads DVKVTQSSRYLVKRTGEKVFLECVQDMDHENMFWYRQDPGLGLRLIYFSYDVKMKEKGDIPEGYSVSREKKERFSLILESASTNQTSMYLCASRRSSYNEQFFGPGTRLTVL.

This clonotype was found a few times. The chain employs TRBV14 and TRBJ2-5; D tentatively fits TRBD1 or TRBD2 (5 bases each). CDR1 and CDR2 (germline): SGHDN, FVKESK. The CDR3 totals 15 residues. The V and J ends lost 5 bases and 5 bases respectively, with 18 bases between them. CDR3: CASSERGAPRETQYF. For the CDR3, the DNA is TGTGCCAGCAGCGAAAGAGGGGCGCCGAGGGAGACCCAGTACTTC.

This clonotype has a count of ten or more. The rearrangement uses TRBV2 and TRBJ2-2; D is perhaps TRBD2 (5 bases). Germline V gene data show CDR1 as SNHLY and CDR2 as FYNNEI. V was cut by 5 bases and J by 7 bases, with 14 bases left in between. The CDR3 is 14 amino acids. CDR3: CASSQNPGIGELFF. CDR3 DNA sequence: TGTGCCAGCAGTCAAAACCCCGGGATCGGGGAGCTGTTTTTT.

This clonotype was detected ten times or more. The rearrangement uses TRBV15 and TRBJ1-2; D gene uncertain. Germline V gene sequence: CDR1 LNHNV, CDR2 YYDKDF (reference sequence). Trimming left V 0 bases short and J 6 bases short, with 14 bases between. The CDR3 is made up of 15 amino acids. The CDR3 region has the DNA TGTGCCACCAGCAGAGATCTCCCTACGACTGATGGCTACACCTTC. Protein: CATSRDLPTTDGYTF.

Many counts were recorded for this clonotype. The V and J genes are TRBV7-9 and TRBJ2-3; D is undetermined. Trimming removed 0 bases from V and 6 bases from J, with 10 bases in between. CDR3 size: 14 residues. Looked up from germline, CDR1 is SEHNR and CDR2 is FQNEAQ (reference sequence). The CDR3 region has the DNA TGTGCCAGCAGCTTAGCTGGGGAAGCGGATACGCAGTATTTT. It translates to CASSLAGEADTQYF.

This clonotype showed up many times. V and J are TRBV7-9 and TRBJ1-1; 7 bases map to TRBD1. V trimming: 3 bases; J trimming: 0 bases; junction bases outside the gene matches: 4. The germline V gene has CDR1 SEHNR and CDR2 FQNEAQ (reference sequence). The CDR3 contains 15 residues. CDR3 residues: CASSFPGGVNTEAFF. CDR3 nucleotides: TGTGCCAGCAGCTTTCCAGGGGGGGTGAACACTGAAGCTTTCTTT.